This T cell receptor beta chain was sequenced during a study of somatic mutations in cytotoxic T cells in rheumatoid arthritis (TCRdb year 2017). At the level of the whole study: Before any treatment started and right after they were diagnosed, patients gave peripheral blood samples (around 30 ml EDTA). TCRB deep sequencing covered roughly 60 patients with rheumatoid arthritis along with 15 to 25 healthy controls. To characterize clonality, the study used TCRB deep sequencing while asking whether somatic mutations are carried by expanded CD8+ T-cell clones in newly diagnosed, untreated rheumatoid arthritis. Patients and controls did not essentially differ in median age, which was nearly identical between the groups. Some T-cell populations stained with V beta antibodies were sorted by flow on a FACSAria II or Sony SH800 to nearly 100% purity, with sorted V beta1+ cells additionally subjected to TCRB sequencing.

Genomic DNA underwent TCRB CDR3 sequencing using the immunoSEQ assay. Per the authors' processing: Published virus-specific TCRB sequences were compared with patient CD8+ clones larger than 1%, and only a few matches were found. Analyses were restricted to productive TCRB rearrangements. Clonality was expressed as a Shannon entropy-based productive clonality index, with each clone defined by a unique TCRB CDR3 sequence. Repertoire overlap for a pair of samples was computed from each clone's template counts relative to total templates per sample. V-gene usage from TCRB sequencing and V-gene usage measured by flow cytometry were correlated (Spearman r of around 0.6). The source is immuneACCESS, and TCRdb retained only in-frame sequences with V and J called. Part of the clones is not carried over; for the studies checked, unresolved V genes explain less than half of this, and the remainder is unexplained. The D gene and trimming were derived from the DNA, and the V and J assignments and clone size from that table. This sample holds around 20,000 clones; 65% to 70% were observed only once. 15% to 20% of the sample goes to the ten largest clones.

CD4+ and CD8+ cells were isolated by positive magnetic bead selection on an AutoMACS, and purity was checked by flow cytometry. After a first flow cytometry screen using a TCR V beta antibody panel, clonal expansions were characterized through TCRB deep sequencing of sorted CD8+ fractions. Ficoll-Paque PLUS density gradient separation was used to isolate peripheral blood mononuclear cells. DNA from CD4-enriched, CD8-enriched or PBMC samples was extracted using Nucleospin Tissue or Tissue XS kits and then quantified on a Qubit 2.0 fluorometer. Here is what the overall study found, with its caveats: In about an eighth of the roughly 60 patients the largest CD8+ clone exceeded 20% of CD8+ cells, and several identical CD8+ TCRB sequences were shared between blood and synovial fluid. The finding that TRBV07 was slightly underrepresented in patients was left unadjusted for multiple comparisons. Rheumatoid arthritis patients and age-matched healthy controls did not significantly differ in CD8+ T-cell clonality. In patients, CD8+ clonality rose with age (Spearman r of about 0.53), which was not the case in healthy controls. It was unknown which antigens the expanded CD8+ clones targeted, and their absence from virus-specific databases did not exclude viral specificity.

Comment on this clone: No antigen is known for it. No clone much larger than this one lies a single base away; base qualities are absent.

CDR1 and CDR2 were assigned from the germline V gene as LGHNA and YNFKEQ. V loses 1 base, J loses 6 bases, and the germline ends lie 9 bases apart. There are 14 amino acids in the CDR3, from cysteine to phenylalanine inclusive. Of the read, only the CDR3 DNA is kept; its 42 bases are in frame from base 1. The chain links TRBV4-2 with TRBJ2-2, with TRBD1 perhaps the D gene, on 6 matching bases. The sequenced material came from CD8+ T cells sorted from blood. The origin of this receptor is an adult with rheumatoid arthritis. The nucleotide sequence is TGTGCCAGCAGCCAAGGCACAGGGTCCGGGGAGCTGTTTTTT. Its translation reads: CASSQGTGSGELFF.